The 11 T cell receptor beta chains below come from one sample, sequenced in a study of radiotherapy plus CTLA-4 blockade in lung cancer (dated by TCRdb to 2016 to 2019). Library generation was performed with the immunoSEQ multiplex PCR assay. In its TCRdb copy, this immuneACCESS table keeps in-frame sequences only and misses some clones. Where compared with another copy, unresolved V genes explain less than half of these, and the others have no known cause. The sample has approximately 89,000 clones on record, around 78% of them singletons. The ten most abundant clones make up 4% of the sample. Sequenced here: peripheral blood, sampled from a patient treated with radiotherapy plus ipilimumab. These receptors all come from a human donor with non-small cell lung cancer who had a partial response to radiotherapy plus ipilimumab. Some clones in this sample may be carry-over from other donors' samples.

This clone appeared a few times. V and J are TRBV30 and TRBJ2-1; D might be TRBD2 (5 bases). V gave up 6 bases and J gave up 0 bases, with 15 bases separating them. CDR3 length equals 15 residues. Germline V gene sequence: CDR1 GTSNPN, CDR2 SVGIG (reference sequence). CDR3 amino acids: CACIRIRDSYNEQFF. The CDR3 DNA follows: TGTGCCTGTATTAGGATCCGGGACTCCTACAATGAGCAGTTCTTC.

The chain links TRBV5-1 to TRBJ2-7; D is undetermined. This CDR3 is 12 amino acids long. V gave up 0 bases and J gave up 3 bases, with 4 bases separating them. Germline V gene lookup returns CDR1 SGHRS and CDR2 YFSETQ. The CDR3 region has the DNA TGCGCCAGCAGCTTGGGAGGCTACGAGCAGTACTTC. Protein: CASSLGGYEQYF.

This chain joins TRBV18 and TRBJ1-5; D is unclear. Germline values: CDR1 KGHSH, CDR2 LQKENI. Trimming removed 3 bases from V and 0 bases from J, with 9 bases in between. The CDR3 is 15 amino acids. The CDR3 bases are TGTGCCAGCTCACCCTTTACAGATAGCAATCAGCCCCAGCATTTT. Translating gives CASSPFTDSNQPQHF.

The J gene is TRBJ1-2, the V gene TRBV19; the D gene is possibly TRBD1 (6 bases). V lost 7 bases and J lost 8, with 17 bases in between. Per the germline V gene, CDR1 is LNHDA and CDR2 is SQIVND (reference sequence). CDR3 length: 13 residues. The CDR3 spells CASTDKGVRGYTF. The CDR3 region has the DNA TGTGCCAGTACGGACAAGGGGGTTCGGGGCTACACCTTC.

The rearrangement links TRBV5-1 to TRBJ1-2; perhaps TRBD1 as D (6 bases). V shed 0 bases and J shed 1 base, with 19 bases lying between them. Germline V gene data show CDR1 as SGHRS and CDR2 as YFSETQ. The CDR3 consists of 18 residues. The chain's CDR3 is CASSLGDPGQRINYGYTF. As DNA, the CDR3 is TGCGCCAGCAGCTTGGGGGATCCCGGACAGCGAATTAACTATGGCTACACCTTC.

V is TRBV7-8 and J is TRBJ2-7, with 12 bases lining up with TRBD2. This CDR3 has 15 residues. Per the germline V gene, CDR1 is SGHVS and CDR2 is FQNEAQ. With 5 bases clipped from V and 6 bases from J, the junction kept 8 bases outside the gene matches. In nucleotides, the CDR3 is TGTGCCAGCAGCATGAGAGAGACTAGCGGGGGCGAGCAGTACTTC. This translates into CASSMRETSGGEQYF.

The genes are TRBV28 and TRBJ2-7; 11 bases map to TRBD2. V lost 3 bases and J lost 3; bases outside the gene matches: 10. Per germline, CDR1 MDHEN and CDR2 SYDVKM. This CDR3 comprises 17 residues. The CDR3 DNA reads TGTGCCAGCAGTTTTTGGGGTAGCGGGGGGGCCCGCTACGAGCAGTACTTC. It is translated as CASSFWGSGGARYEQYF.

This rearrangement joins TRBV6-5 to TRBJ1-6, with D perhaps TRBD1 (5 bases). The CDR3 has 13 amino acids. Germline assignment: CDR1 MNHEY and CDR2 SVGAGI. Trimming took off 7 bases at V and 6 bases at J, with 10 bases between the two ends. In nucleotides, the CDR3 is TGTGCCAGCAAGGGGCAGGCTAATTCACCCCTCCACTTT. It translates to CASKGQANSPLHF.

The chain employs TRBV7-2 and TRBJ1-6; TRBD1 is a possible D gene (5 bases). Trimming stripped 6 bases from V and 10 bases from J, with 10 bases between. The CDR3 sequence is 12 residues long. The germline gives CDR1 SGHTA, CDR2 FQGNSA. The CDR3 bases are TGTGCCAGCAGTCGGGGGGTGTCACCCCTCCACTTT. Translation: CASSRGVSPLHF.

Here the CDR3 DNA reads TGTGCCAGCAGCCAAGAATATCGGGGTGGCGGGAGGTCCTACGAGCAGTACTTC. Protein product: CASSQEYRGGGRSYEQYF. The V call is TRBV4-2, the J call TRBJ2-7; the match to TRBD2 covers 8 bases. The junction had 11 bases not matched to a gene; V was cut back by 0 bases and J by 1 base. The CDR3 extends over 18 amino acids. In germline, CDR1 is LGHNA, CDR2 YNFKEQ.

V gene TRBV27 combines with J gene TRBJ2-3; D is perhaps TRBD2 (5 bases). In germline, CDR1 is MNHEY, CDR2 SMNVEV (reference sequence). This CDR3 is 14 amino acids long. V was cut by 3 bases and J by 2 bases, with 9 bases left in between. CDR3 sequence: CASSFRLFTDTQYF. The CDR3 nucleotides read TGTGCCAGCAGTTTCCGACTATTCACAGATACGCAGTATTTT.